The 22 T cell receptor beta chains below were found in one sample sequenced in a study of blood T cells in healthy people across ages. Sample-barcoded 5' priming and a J-beta primer mix drove a second PCR of 7 to 11 cycles. TCRdb re-analysed the 5' RACE reads in MiXCR, keeping a single row per CDR3 protein. Among 950,000 to 1,200,000 distinct CDR3 sequences listed, around two fifths were seen once. The sample comprised blood. These receptors all come from a man aged 18 to 30 in good health.

The chain recombines TRBV6-2 or TRBV6-3 with TRBJ2-1, with unresolved D. The DNA matches TRBJ2-7 better at its end, which makes the J call doubtful. CDR1 is MNHEY, CDR2 SVGEGT, per germline. The CDR3 covers 14 residues. CDR3 in amino acids: CASPGVVSYNEQYF. The DNA of the CDR3 is TGTGCCAGCCCTGGCGTGGTATCCTACAATGAGCAGTACTTC.

This clonotype showed up just a few times. A read error may explain this, as a much larger clone is one base away. The V and J genes are TRBV7-9 and TRBJ1-2; D uncertain. The CDR3 loop spans 12 amino acids. V was pared by 5 bases and J by 8 bases, with 12 bases between. Germline V lookup: CDR1 SEHNR, CDR2 FQNEAQ (reference sequence). The CDR3: CASSQGIGGYTF. The CDR3 DNA reads as TGTGCCAGCAGCCAAGGGATCGGGGGCTACACCTTC.

This sequence joins TRBV25-1 and TRBJ2-2; 7 bases are a match to TRBD1. With 2 bases clipped from V and 2 bases from J, the junction kept 2 bases outside the gene matches. CDR1 and CDR2 from the germline V gene are MGHDK and SYGVNS. The CDR3 is 15 residues long. CDR3 residues: CASSERQGNTGELFF. CDR3 DNA: TGTGCCAGCAGTGAACGACAGGGTAACACCGGGGAGCTGTTTTTT.

V and J are TRBV27 and TRBJ1-4; D is possibly TRBD1 (6 bases). Germline V CDR1 and CDR2: MNHEY, SMNVEV (reference sequence). The CDR3 is made up of 15 amino acids. Deletions cut 2 bases from V and 7 bases from J, with 14 bases between. The CDR3 spells CASSLRGGSAEKLFF. CDR3 bases: TGTGCCAGCAGTTTAAGGGGGGGGTCGGCTGAAAAACTGTTTTTT.

The J gene is TRBJ2-1, the V gene TRBV2, with 10 bases fitting TRBD2. The ends lost 11 bases at V and 9 bases at J; junction bases unmatched: 16. Germline V gene lookup returns CDR1 SNHLY and CDR2 FYNNEI. There are 15 residues in the CDR3. The CDR3 coding sequence is TGTGCCGGGGGAGAAGGGACTAGCGATTGGGGTGAGCAGTTCTTC. This encodes CAGGEGTSDWGEQFF.

About this clonotype: A read error is possible here, since a much larger clone lies one base away. J is TRBJ1-5 and V is TRBV12-3 or TRBV12-4; TRBD1 is a possible D gene (5 bases). The CDR3 loop spans 13 amino acids. CDR3 residues: CASSLTDNRPQHF. DNA of the CDR3: TGTGCCAGCAGTTTGACAGACAATCGGCCCCAGCATTTT.

This clonotype occurred a few times. The J gene is TRBJ2-1, the V gene TRBV6-2 or TRBV6-3; 10 bases fit TRBD2. Losses at the gene ends were 4 bases for V and 5 bases for J; bases not matched to a gene: 8. The germline V gene has CDR1 MNHEY and CDR2 SVGEGT. The CDR3 has 16 residues. CDR3 residues: CASSSPAGGEHNEQFF. The CDR3 DNA sequence: TGTGCCAGCAGTTCACCAGCGGGGGGGGAGCACAATGAGCAGTTCTTC.

In this sample, this clonotype turned up a few times. V and J are TRBV6-6 and TRBJ1-4; D is unresolved. This CDR3 is built from 15 residues. Germline V gene sequence: CDR1 MNHNY, CDR2 SVGAGI (reference sequence). V was shortened by 0 bases and J by 7 bases, with 12 bases between the two germline ends. CDR3 bases: TGTGCCAGCAGTTACTCCGGGTTCATGGGTGAAAAACTGTTTTTT. Translated, it gives CASSYSGFMGEKLFF.

This chain joins TRBV4-2 and TRBJ2-3, with 7 nucleotides matching TRBD2. V shed 4 bases, J shed 4 bases, and the junction held 14 bases outside the gene matches. The length of the CDR3 is 17 residues. Germline CDR1 and CDR2: LGHNA and YNFKEQ. CDR3 nucleotides: TGTGCCAGCAGCCCCAGAGCACTAGCGTCCCTCGCAGATACGCAGTATTTT. It specifies CASSPRALASLADTQYF.

This chain uses TRBV12-3 or TRBV12-4 with TRBJ2-7, with 15 positions matching TRBD2. This CDR3 contains 17 residues. V lost 5 bases, J lost 7 bases, and 12 bases stayed unmatched. The chain's CDR3 is CASSLGTSGGRYNEQYF. The CDR3 coding sequence is TGTGCCAGCAGTCTTGGGACTAGCGGGGGGCGATACAATGAGCAGTACTTC.

The J gene is TRBJ1-5, the V gene TRBV12-3 or TRBV12-4, with D maybe TRBD1 (5 bases). Trimming stripped 1 base from V and 0 bases from J, with 13 bases between. The CDR3 is 17 residues long. The CDR3 spells CASSLGRGIGSNQPQHF. CDR3 in DNA: TGTGCCAGCAGTTTAGGAAGGGGCATCGGTAGCAATCAGCCCCAGCATTTT.

J is TRBJ1-1 and V is TRBV4-1; possible D gene TRBD1, 6 bases. Trimming cost V 2 bases and J 1 base, with 14 bases left between them. Germline V gene lookup returns CDR1 MGHRA and CDR2 YSYEKL. The CDR3 spans 16 residues. CDR3 loop: CASSQRPSTGNTEAFF. The CDR3 coding sequence is TGCGCCAGCAGCCAAAGACCCTCGACAGGGAACACTGAAGCTTTCTTT.

This clonotype was seen a single time. The rearrangement uses TRBV5-1 and TRBJ2-2; either TRBD1 or TRBD2 may supply D (5 bases each). CDR1 is SGHRS, CDR2 YFSETQ, per germline. V lost 4 bases and J 4 bases, leaving 20 bases between the germline ends. The CDR3 sequence is 17 residues long. The CDR3: CASSPTQGNRGTGELFF. The CDR3 DNA sequence: TGCGCCAGCAGCCCCACTCAGGGTAATCGGGGCACCGGGGAGCTGTTTTTT.

Only a few counts were recorded for this clonotype. This chain joins TRBV4-2 and TRBJ1-1; no firm D call. Germline V gives CDR1 LGHNA, CDR2 YNFKEQ. The V end was cut by 3 bases, the J end by 1 base, with 12 bases between. This CDR3 comprises 15 residues. The CDR3 coding sequence is TGTGCCAGCAGCCATTACCCGTTAGGGAACACTGAAGCTTTCTTT. Translated, it gives CASSHYPLGNTEAFF.

This clonotype was counted between two and nine times. The J gene is TRBJ1-1, the V gene TRBV12-3 or TRBV12-4; D not resolved. Deletions cut 6 bases from V and 8 bases from J, with 22 bases between. This CDR3 is built from 15 residues. The CDR3 DNA sequence: TGTGCCAGCAGACAAACCGACTCAGGAGATCCAGAAGCTTTCTTT. Encoded protein: CASRQTDSGDPEAFF.

Worth noting for this clonotype: Possible read error: a much larger clone is one base away. The chain employs TRBV2 and TRBJ2-7; D ambiguous. The CDR3 covers 13 residues. The V gene's germline CDR1 is SNHLY and CDR2 FYNNEI. CDR3 in DNA: TGTGCCGGCATGGAACCGTTCTCCGACGAGCAGTACTTC. Encoded protein: CAGMEPFSDEQYF.

At least ten counts were recorded for this clonotype. V is TRBV5-1 and J is TRBJ1-4, with D uncertain. Looked up from germline, CDR1 is SGHRS and CDR2 is YFSETQ. The CDR3 is 14 residues long. The V end was cut by 5 bases, the J end by 0 bases, with 8 bases between. The CDR3 loop is CASRRDATNEKLFF. The CDR3 nucleotides read TGCGCCAGCAGACGGGATGCAACTAATGAAAAACTGTTTTTT. Full variable domain (outside the CDR3, taken from reference TRBV5-1 and TRBJ1-4): KAGVTQTPRYLIKTRGQQVTLSCSPISGHRSVSWYQQTPGQGLQFLFEYFSETQRNKGNFPGRFSGRQFSNSRSEMNVSTLELGDSALYLCASRRDATNEKLFFGSGTQLSVL.

A remark on this clonotype: The junction departs from the called germline gene at one end, perhaps through a read error. The chain combines TRBV4-2 with TRBJ1-2; D uncertain. The CDR3 consists of 14 residues. The germline V gene has CDR1 LGHNA and CDR2 YNFKEQ. The CDR3 here is CAGSQDSSLYGYTF. CDR3 in DNA: TGTGCCGGCAGCCAAGATAGTTCCCTCTATGGCTACACCTTC.

The CDR3 nucleotides are TGCGCCAGCAGCTATGACCGCTACGGGGAAAAACTGTTTTTT. It yields the protein CASSYDRYGEKLFF. The V call is TRBV5-1, the J call TRBJ1-4, with D hard to call. Germline CDR1 is SGHRS and CDR2 is YFSETQ. Trimming took off 3 bases at V and 8 bases at J, with 14 bases between the two ends. There are 14 residues in the CDR3.

This chain joins TRBV7-2 and TRBJ2-5; TRBD1 aligns across 10 bases. Trimming cost V 1 base and J 6 bases; bases outside gene matches: 5. Germline values: CDR1 SGHTA, CDR2 FQGNSA. This CDR3 region has 15 residues. The CDR3, as DNA: TGTGCCAGCAGCTTAGGGGGACAGGGGCGGAAGACCCAGTACTTC. Protein product: CASSLGGQGRKTQYF.

The chain couples TRBV20-1 to TRBJ2-2; 7 nucleotides match TRBD2. CDR1 DFQATT and CDR2 SNEGSKA come from the germline V gene (reference sequence). Unmatched junction bases numbered 2, after V lost 3 bases and J lost 4 bases. This CDR3 region has 13 residues. As DNA, the CDR3 is TGCAGTGCTAGGGAGCGGGGCACCGGGGAGCTGTTTTTT. Translation gives CSARERGTGELFF.

Here the CDR3 DNA reads TGTGCCAGCGAAGGACGGGGAATAGATACGCAGTATTTT. Protein sequence: CASEGRGIDTQYF. V usage is TRBV6-6 and J usage is TRBJ2-3; TRBD2 is a possible D gene (5 bases). This CDR3 has 13 amino acids. Germline-derived CDR1 and CDR2 are MNHNY and SVGAGI (reference sequence). V lost 8 bases and J 5 bases, leaving 14 bases between the germline ends.